The sequence of this TCR beta chain was determined in a study of beta chain features in type 1 diabetes. Study conclusions and caveats: VDJ junctions from patients with type 1 diabetes contained fewer insertions and more deletions.

V shed 5 bases, J shed 4 bases, and the junction held 11 bases outside the gene matches. Germline V gives CDR1 SGHAT, CDR2 FQNNGV. This CDR3 has 15 amino acids. cDNA synthesis used the whole RNA isolate, giving expressed TCRB sequences. The read count averaged roughly 3.5 million across naive, central memory and regulatory T cell samples. TCRdb's copy holds only in-frame clones and misses some; the assay was immunoSEQ multiplex PCR. This repertoire shows 250,000 or so clones, 27% found once; its top ten account for roughly 4.1%. This clone has just a few counts. The target antigen is unknown. Via the markers CD45RO/CCR7/CD25/CD127/CD95/CD27, stem cell-like memory, regulatory, central memory and naive CD4+ cells were sorted.

The sample comprised central memory CD4+ T cells from blood. This TCR derives from a man aged 25-40 years in good health. The chain combines TRBV11-2 with TRBJ2-7, with 7 bases aligning to TRBD1. As DNA, the CDR3 is TGTGCCAGCAGCCACTACAGGGGACAATCTTACGAGCAGTACTTC. Its translation: CASSHYRGQSYEQYF.